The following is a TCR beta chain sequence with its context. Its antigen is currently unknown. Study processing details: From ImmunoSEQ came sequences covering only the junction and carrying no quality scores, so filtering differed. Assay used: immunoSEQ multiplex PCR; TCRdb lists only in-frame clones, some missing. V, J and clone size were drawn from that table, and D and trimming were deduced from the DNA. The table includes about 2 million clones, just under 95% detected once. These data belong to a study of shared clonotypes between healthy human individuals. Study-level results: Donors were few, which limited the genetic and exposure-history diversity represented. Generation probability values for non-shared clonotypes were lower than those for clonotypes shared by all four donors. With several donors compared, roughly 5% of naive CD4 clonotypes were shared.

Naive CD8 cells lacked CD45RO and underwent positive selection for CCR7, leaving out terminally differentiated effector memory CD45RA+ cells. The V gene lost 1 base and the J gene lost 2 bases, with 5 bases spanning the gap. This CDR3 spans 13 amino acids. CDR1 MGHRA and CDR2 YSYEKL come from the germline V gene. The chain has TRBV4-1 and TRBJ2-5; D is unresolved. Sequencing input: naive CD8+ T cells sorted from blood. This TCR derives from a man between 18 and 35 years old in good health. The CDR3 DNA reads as TGCGCCAGCAGCCAAGGGATACAAGAGACCCAGTACTTC. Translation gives CASSQGIQETQYF.